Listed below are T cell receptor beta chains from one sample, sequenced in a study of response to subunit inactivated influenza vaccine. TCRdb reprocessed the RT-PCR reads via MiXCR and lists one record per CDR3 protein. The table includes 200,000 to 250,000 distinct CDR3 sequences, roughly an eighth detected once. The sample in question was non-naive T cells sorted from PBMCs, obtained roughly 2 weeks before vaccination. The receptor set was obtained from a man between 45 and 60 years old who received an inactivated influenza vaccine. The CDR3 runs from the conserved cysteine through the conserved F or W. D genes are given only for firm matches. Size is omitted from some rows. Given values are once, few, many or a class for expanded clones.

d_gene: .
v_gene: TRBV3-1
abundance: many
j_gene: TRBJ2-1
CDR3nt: TGTGCCAGCAGCCAAGGGACGGCCTACAATGAGCAGTTCTTC
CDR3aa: CASSQGTAYNEQFF

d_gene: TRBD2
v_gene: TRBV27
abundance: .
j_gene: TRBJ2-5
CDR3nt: TGTGCCAGCAGTAGAGAGGGACTAGCGGGGGAACGAGGGGGCCAAGAGACCCAGTACTTC
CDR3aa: CASSREGLAGERGGQETQYF

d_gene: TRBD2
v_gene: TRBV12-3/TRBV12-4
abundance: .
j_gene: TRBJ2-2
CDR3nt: TGTGCCAGCAGTCCTCGAGTAGCGGGGAACACCGGGGAGCTGTTTTTT
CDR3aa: CASSPRVAGNTGELFF

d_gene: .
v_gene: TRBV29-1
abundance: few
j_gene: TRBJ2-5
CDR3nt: TGCAGCGTCCTACCGAGGGAAATAAGAGGAGAGACCCAGTACTTC
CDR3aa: CSVLPREIRGETQYF

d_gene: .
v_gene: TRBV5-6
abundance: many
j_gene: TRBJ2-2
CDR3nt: TGTGCCAGCAGCTTGGGGCCGACGAACACCGGGGAGCTGTTTTTT
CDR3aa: CASSLGPTNTGELFF

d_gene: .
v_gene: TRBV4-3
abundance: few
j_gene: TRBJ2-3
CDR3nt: TGCGCCAGCAGCGCCGAGCAAGTGCATGATACGCAGTATTTT
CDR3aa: CASSAEQVHDTQYF

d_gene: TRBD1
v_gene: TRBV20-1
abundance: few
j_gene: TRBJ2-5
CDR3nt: TGCAGTGCCGGGACAGAACTCCAAGAGACCCAGTACTTC
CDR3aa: CSAGTELQETQYF

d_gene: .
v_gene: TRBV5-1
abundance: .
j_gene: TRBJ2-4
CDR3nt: TGCGCCAGCAGCTTGGGGGGTTCGGTTCAGTACTTC
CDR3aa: CASSLGGSVQYF

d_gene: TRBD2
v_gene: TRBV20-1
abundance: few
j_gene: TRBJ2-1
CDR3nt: TGCAGTGCTAGAGGATTACTAGCGGGAGTAAGTGGCAATGAGCAGTTCTTC
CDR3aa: CSARGLLAGVSGNEQFF

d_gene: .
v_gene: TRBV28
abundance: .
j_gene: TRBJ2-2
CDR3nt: TGTGCCAGCAGTTTAGGCCCCCGAAGGACCGGGGAGCTGTTTTTT
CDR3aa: CASSLGPRRTGELFF

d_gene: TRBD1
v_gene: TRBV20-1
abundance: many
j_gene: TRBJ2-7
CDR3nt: TGCAGTGCGAGCCGGGACAGGGGTTCCTACGAGCAGTACTTC
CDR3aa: CSASRDRGSYEQYF

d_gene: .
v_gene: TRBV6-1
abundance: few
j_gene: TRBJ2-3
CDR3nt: TGTGCCAGCAGGGCCCTTAGCAGATTCACAGATACGCAGTATTTT
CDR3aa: CASRALSRFTDTQYF

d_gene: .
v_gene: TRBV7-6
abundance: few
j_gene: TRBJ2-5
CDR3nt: TGTGCCAGCAGCTCGATCCCGGGACTCCAAGAGACCCAGTACTTC
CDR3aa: CASSSIPGLQETQYF

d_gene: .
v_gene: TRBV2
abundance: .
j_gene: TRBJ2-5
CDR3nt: TGTGCCAGCAGCGTCATCGTGGGGCAAGAGACCCAGTACTTC
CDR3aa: CASSVIVGQETQYF

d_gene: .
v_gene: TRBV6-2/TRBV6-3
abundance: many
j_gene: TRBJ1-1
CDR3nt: TGTGCCAGCAGTTACCCGTGGGGGGACACTGAAGCTTTCTTT
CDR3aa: CASSYPWGDTEAFF

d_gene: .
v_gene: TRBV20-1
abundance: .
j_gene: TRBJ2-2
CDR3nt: TGCAGTGCAGCCCGACAGATGAACACCGGGGAGCTGTTTTTT
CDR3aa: CSAARQMNTGELFF

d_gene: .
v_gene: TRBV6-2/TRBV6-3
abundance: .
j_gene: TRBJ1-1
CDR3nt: TGTGCCAGCAGTTACACGGGGGGGCATCCGAACACTGAAGCTTTCTTT
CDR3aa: CASSYTGGHPNTEAFF

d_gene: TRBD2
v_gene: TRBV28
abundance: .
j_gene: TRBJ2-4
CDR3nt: TGTGCCAGCAGCATTCTAGCGGGAGGGCCGGAAAACATTCAGTACTTC
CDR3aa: CASSILAGGPENIQYF

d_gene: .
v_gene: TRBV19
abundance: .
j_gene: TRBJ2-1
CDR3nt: TGTGCCAGTAGTATAGTTAGGGCCCAGGAGCAGTTCTTC
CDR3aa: CASSIVRAQEQFF

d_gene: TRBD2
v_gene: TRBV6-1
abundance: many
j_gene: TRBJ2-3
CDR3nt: TGTGCCAGCAGGGGGGGGACTAGCGGGGATAAAGCCACAGATACGCAGTATTTT
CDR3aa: CASRGGTSGDKATDTQYF

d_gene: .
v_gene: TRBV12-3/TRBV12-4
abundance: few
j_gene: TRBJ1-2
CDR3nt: TGTGCCAGCAGTTTCGCAGGGGCCGTCTATGGCTACACCTTC
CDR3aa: CASSFAGAVYGYTF

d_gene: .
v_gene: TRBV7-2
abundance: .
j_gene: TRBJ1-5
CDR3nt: TGTGCCAGCAGCTTTTCGGAAGGGGGGGCTCAGCCCCAGCATTTT
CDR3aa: CASSFSEGGAQPQHF

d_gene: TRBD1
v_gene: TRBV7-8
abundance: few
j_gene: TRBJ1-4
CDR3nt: TGTGCCAGCAGCTCCTCCGGGACAGTTAATGAAAAACTGTTTTTT
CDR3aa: CASSSSGTVNEKLFF

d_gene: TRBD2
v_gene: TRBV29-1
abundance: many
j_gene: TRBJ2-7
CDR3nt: TGCAGCGTTGGTATCGGGACTAGCGGGGGCTACGAGCAGTACTTC
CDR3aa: CSVGIGTSGGYEQYF

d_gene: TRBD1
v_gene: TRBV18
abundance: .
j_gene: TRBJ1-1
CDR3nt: TGTGCCAGCTCACCAGGGACAGGGGTGACTGAAGCTTTCTTT
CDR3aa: CASSPGTGVTEAFF

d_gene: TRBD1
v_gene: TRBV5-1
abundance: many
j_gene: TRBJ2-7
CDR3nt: TGCGCCAGCAGCTTGGCTCCGGGACAGGGGTCCTACGAGCAGTACTTC
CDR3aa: CASSLAPGQGSYEQYF